The 13 T cell receptor beta chains in this list originate from one sample, sequenced in a study of cytomegalovirus exposure and HLA in healthy donors. The primer mix had 60 Vbeta and 13 Jbeta primers. Clones were read by immunoSEQ multiplex PCR, and TCRdb kept only the in-frame ones, dropping some. The sample lists 150,000 to 200,000 clones, about 80% occurring once. Input material: PBMCs. These receptors were obtained from a woman aged 25 to 45 in good health and CMV-seronegative.

The rearrangement links TRBV19 to TRBJ2-7, with TRBD1 matching 11 bases. This CDR3 is 16 amino acids long. Germline values: CDR1 LNHDA, CDR2 SQIVND (reference sequence). V lost 5 bases to trimming and J lost 2 bases; unmatched junction nucleotides: 8. The CDR3 DNA follows: TGTGCCAGTAGTGACCCCGGACAGGGGGCAGCCTACGAGCAGTACTTC. It yields the protein CASSDPGQGAAYEQYF.

The V and J genes are TRBV13 and TRBJ2-7; the match to TRBD1 covers 11 bases. The CDR3 has 16 residues. Germline assignment: CDR1 PRHDT and CDR2 FYEKMQ (reference sequence). J was trimmed by 4 bases and V by 5 bases; bases with no gene match: 10. The CDR3 sequence: CASSRRGQGVRYEQYF. CDR3 bases: TGTGCCAGCAGCCGGAGGGGACAGGGGGTGAGGTACGAGCAGTACTTC.

As DNA, the CDR3 is TGCGCCAGCAGTGAGAGTCCAGGGACTAGCGGGAGAAACAGCACAGATACGCAGTATTTT. It translates to CASSESPGTSGRNSTDTQYF. The V call is TRBV10-1, the J call TRBJ2-3; TRBD2 aligns across 14 bases. V lost 2 bases to trimming and J lost 0 bases; unmatched junction nucleotides: 10. This CDR3 has 20 residues. Germline CDR1 WNHNN, CDR2 SYGVQD (reference sequence).

J is TRBJ2-7 and V is TRBV7-8, with a tentative D call TRBD1 (7 bases). The V end lost 1 base, the J end lost 6 bases, and 10 bases lay between the germline ends. Germline CDR1 is SGHVS and CDR2 is FQNEAQ. This CDR3 contains 13 residues. The CDR3 DNA reads as TGTGCCAGCAGCTTAGGACAGGGAGGCGAGCAGTACTTC. Its translation is CASSLGQGGEQYF.

CDR3 sequence reads: CASSLGDRGQTQYF. The DNA of the CDR3 is TGTGCCAGCAGCTTAGGGGACAGGGGGCAGACCCAGTACTTC. The chain is built from TRBV7-2 and TRBJ2-5; TRBD1 matches at 12 bases. Per germline, CDR1 SGHTA and CDR2 FQGNSA. CDR3 size: 14 residues. Unmatched junction bases numbered 0, after V lost 1 base and J lost 6 bases.

This chain connects TRBV16 to TRBJ1-5; maybe TRBD1 (6 bases). CDR3 size: 15 residues. CDR1 is KGHSY and CDR2 is FQNENV in the germline V gene. V lost 0 bases and J lost 6, with 12 bases in between. The CDR3 DNA is TGTGCCAGCAGCCAATCGCCAGGGGCCAGTCAGCCCCAGCATTTT. As protein: CASSQSPGASQPQHF.

V usage is TRBV5-5 and J usage is TRBJ2-2; 8 bases match TRBD1. With 0 bases clipped from V and 6 bases from J, the junction kept 4 bases outside the gene matches. The CDR3 sequence is 15 residues long. Per germline, CDR1 SGHKS and CDR2 YYEKEE (reference sequence). CDR3 DNA: TGTGCCAGCAGCTTGGGCAGGGGGCGGTCCGGGGAGCTGTTTTTT. This sequence encodes CASSLGRGRSGELFF.

The V gene is TRBV9, the J gene TRBJ2-3; TRBD1 agrees at 8 bases. The CDR3 length is 15 residues. The germline gives CDR1 SGDLS, CDR2 YYNGEE. V lost 3 bases to trimming and J lost 5 bases; unmatched junction nucleotides: 8. The CDR3 DNA reads TGTGCCAGCAGCGCCAAGGACAGGGCTATAGATACGCAGTATTTT. Translation: CASSAKDRAIDTQYF.

The chain couples TRBV19 to TRBJ2-2; 7 bases fit TRBD1. The V gene's germline CDR1 is LNHDA and CDR2 SQIVND (reference sequence). Unmatched junction bases numbered 1, after V lost 3 bases and J lost 0 bases. CDR3 length: 15 residues. CDR3: CASSIGTANTGELFF. The CDR3 region has the DNA TGTGCCAGTAGTATTGGGACAGCGAACACCGGGGAGCTGTTTTTT.

The rearrangement joins TRBV28 to TRBJ2-7; 8 nucleotides match TRBD1. CDR1 is MDHEN, CDR2 SYDVKM, per germline. The CDR3 is 15 residues long. V was pared by 1 base and J by 3 bases, with 5 bases of the junction left unmatched. Here the CDR3 reads CASSLFQGAYYEQYF. CDR3 coding DNA: TGTGCCAGCAGTTTATTTCAGGGGGCTTACTACGAGCAGTACTTC.

The V gene is TRBV29-1, the J gene TRBJ2-1, with TRBD2 matching over 9 bases. This CDR3 is 16 amino acids long. The germline CDR1 and CDR2 sequences are SQVTM and ANQGSEA. The J segment lost 7 bases and the V segment lost 2 bases, leaving 12 bases of the junction unmatched. The CDR3 DNA reads as TGCAGCGTTGAAATCTATTTGGGACTAGCATTTAATGAGCAGTTCTTC. Residues: CSVEIYLGLAFNEQFF.

As concerns this clone: A read error may account for a junction end that differs from germline. The genes are TRBV7-9 and TRBJ2-1, with D perhaps TRBD2 (6 bases). The CDR3 has 13 residues. The germline CDR1 and CDR2 sequences are SEHNR and FQNEAQ (reference sequence). The CDR3 here is CSSSPTRSNEQFF. The DNA of the CDR3 is TGTTCCAGCAGCCCGACTAGATCCAATGAGCAGTTCTTC.

The chain links TRBV6-6 to TRBJ1-6, with 7 bases identical to TRBD1. Germline CDR1 is MNHNY and CDR2 is SVGAGI (reference sequence). V shed 2 bases, J shed 8 bases, and the junction held 6 bases outside the gene matches. This CDR3 spans 15 amino acids. The CDR3: CASSYLQGSDSPLHF. The DNA for the CDR3 is TGTGCCAGCAGTTACCTACAGGGGTCGGATTCACCCCTCCACTTT.